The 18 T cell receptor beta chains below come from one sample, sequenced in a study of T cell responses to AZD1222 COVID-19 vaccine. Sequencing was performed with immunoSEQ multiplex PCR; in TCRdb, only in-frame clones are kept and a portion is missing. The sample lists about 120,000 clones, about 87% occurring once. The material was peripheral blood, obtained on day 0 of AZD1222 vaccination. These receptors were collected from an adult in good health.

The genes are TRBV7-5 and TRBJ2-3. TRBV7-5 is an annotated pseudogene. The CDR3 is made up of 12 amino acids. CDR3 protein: CARKTLADTQYF. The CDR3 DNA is TGTGCCAGAAAAACATTAGCAGATACGCAGTATTTT.

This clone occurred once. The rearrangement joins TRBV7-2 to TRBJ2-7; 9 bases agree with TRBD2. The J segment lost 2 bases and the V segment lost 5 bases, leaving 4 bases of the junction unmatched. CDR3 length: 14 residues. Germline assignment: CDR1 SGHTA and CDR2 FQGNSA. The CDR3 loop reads CASSTTSGPYEQYF. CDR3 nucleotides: TGTGCCAGCAGCACGACTAGCGGCCCCTACGAGCAGTACTTC.

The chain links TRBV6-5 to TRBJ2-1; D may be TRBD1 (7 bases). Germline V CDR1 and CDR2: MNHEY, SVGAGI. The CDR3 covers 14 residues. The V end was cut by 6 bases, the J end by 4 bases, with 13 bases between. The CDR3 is CASRQGEAYNEQFF. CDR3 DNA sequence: TGTGCCAGCAGGCAGGGGGAGGCGTACAATGAGCAGTTCTTC.

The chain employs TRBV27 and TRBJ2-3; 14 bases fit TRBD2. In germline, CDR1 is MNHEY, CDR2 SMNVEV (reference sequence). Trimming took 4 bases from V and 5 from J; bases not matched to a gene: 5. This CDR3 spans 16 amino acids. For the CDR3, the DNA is TGTGCCAGCAGTTCGACTAGCGGGAGGGCCAGAGATACGCAGTATTTT. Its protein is CASSSTSGRARDTQYF.

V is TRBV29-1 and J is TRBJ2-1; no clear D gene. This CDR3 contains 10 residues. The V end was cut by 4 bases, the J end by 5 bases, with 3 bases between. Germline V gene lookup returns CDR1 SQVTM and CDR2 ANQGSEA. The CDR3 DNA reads TGCAGCGTTGTCGACAATGAGCAGTTCTTC. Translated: CSVVDNEQFF.

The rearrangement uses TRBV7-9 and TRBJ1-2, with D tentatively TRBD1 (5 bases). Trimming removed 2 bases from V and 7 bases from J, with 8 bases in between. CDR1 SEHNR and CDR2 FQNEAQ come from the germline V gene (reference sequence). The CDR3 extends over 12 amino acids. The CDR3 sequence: CASSLTGAGYTF. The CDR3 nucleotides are TGTGCCAGCAGCTTAACCGGGGCTGGCTACACCTTC.

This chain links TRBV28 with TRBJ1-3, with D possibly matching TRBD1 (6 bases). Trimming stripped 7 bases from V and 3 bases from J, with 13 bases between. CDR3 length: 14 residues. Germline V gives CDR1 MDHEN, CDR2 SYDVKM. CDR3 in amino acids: CASIQGWRGNTIYF. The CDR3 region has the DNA TGTGCCAGCATCCAGGGGTGGCGTGGAAACACCATATATTTT.

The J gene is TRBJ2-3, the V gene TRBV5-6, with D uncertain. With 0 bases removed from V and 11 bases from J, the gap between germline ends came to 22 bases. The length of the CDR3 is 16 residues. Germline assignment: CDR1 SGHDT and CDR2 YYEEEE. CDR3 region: CASSLVVGPSRDEQYF. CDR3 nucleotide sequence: TGTGCCAGCAGCTTGGTAGTGGGCCCATCCCGTGATGAGCAGTATTTT.

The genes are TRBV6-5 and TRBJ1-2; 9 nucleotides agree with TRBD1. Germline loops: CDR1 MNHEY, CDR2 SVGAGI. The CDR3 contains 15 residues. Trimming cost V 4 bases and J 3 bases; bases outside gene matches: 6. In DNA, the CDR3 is TGTGCCAGCAGTTCCTTTAGGACAGGGGACTATGGCTACACCTTC. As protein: CASSSFRTGDYGYTF.

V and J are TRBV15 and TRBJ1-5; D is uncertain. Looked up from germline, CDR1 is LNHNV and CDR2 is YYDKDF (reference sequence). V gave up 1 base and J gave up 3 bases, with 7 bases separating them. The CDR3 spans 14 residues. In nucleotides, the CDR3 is TGTGCCACCAGCAGAGGGGGTGTCAATCAGCCCCAGCATTTT. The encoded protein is CATSRGGVNQPQHF.

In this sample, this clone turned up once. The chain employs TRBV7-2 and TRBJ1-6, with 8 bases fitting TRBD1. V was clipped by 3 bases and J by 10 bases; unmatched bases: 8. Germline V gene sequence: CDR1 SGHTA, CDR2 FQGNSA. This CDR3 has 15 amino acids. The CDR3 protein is CASSFTETGVSPLHF. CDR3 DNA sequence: TGTGCCAGCAGCTTCACCGAGACAGGGGTATCACCCCTCCACTTT.

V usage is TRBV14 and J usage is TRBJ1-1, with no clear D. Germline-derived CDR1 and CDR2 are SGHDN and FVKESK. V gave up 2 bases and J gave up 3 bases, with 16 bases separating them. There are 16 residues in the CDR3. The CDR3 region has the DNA TGTGCCAGCAGCCAAAGAGCGGGGAATATCCACACTGAAGCTTTCTTT. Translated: CASSQRAGNIHTEAFF.

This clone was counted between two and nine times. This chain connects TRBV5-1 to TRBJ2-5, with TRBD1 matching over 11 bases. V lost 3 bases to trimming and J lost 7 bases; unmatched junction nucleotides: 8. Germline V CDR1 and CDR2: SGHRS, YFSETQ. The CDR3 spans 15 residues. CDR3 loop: CASSYGTGGSVTQYF. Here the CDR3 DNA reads TGCGCCAGCAGCTATGGGACAGGGGGGAGTGTGACCCAGTACTTC.

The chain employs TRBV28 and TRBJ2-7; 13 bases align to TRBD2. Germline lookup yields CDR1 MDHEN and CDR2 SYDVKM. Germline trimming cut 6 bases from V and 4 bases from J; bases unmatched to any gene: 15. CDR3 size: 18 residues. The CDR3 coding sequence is TGTGCCAGCAGCCCCCCCGGGACTAGCGGGACGGTTGATTACGAGCAGTACTTC. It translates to CASSPPGTSGTVDYEQYF. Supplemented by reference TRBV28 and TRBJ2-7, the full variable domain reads DVKVTQSSRYLVKRTGEKVFLECVQDMDHENMFWYRQDPGLGLRLIYFSYDVKMKEKGDIPEGYSVSREKKERFSLILESASTNQTSMYLCASSPPGTSGTVDYEQYFGPGTRLTVT.

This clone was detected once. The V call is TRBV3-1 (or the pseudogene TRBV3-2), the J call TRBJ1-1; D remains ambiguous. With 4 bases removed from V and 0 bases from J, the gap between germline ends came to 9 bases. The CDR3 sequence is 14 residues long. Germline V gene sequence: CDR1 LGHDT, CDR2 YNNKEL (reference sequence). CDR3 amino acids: CASSPDTVNTEAFF. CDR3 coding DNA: TGTGCCAGCAGCCCAGATACAGTGAACACTGAAGCTTTCTTT.

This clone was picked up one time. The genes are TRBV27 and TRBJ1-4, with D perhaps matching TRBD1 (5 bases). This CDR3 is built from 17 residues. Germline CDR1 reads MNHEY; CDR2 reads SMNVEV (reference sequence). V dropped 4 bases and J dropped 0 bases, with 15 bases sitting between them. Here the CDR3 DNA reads TGTGCCAGCAGTTCGCTAAAGGGGTCAGCAACTAATGAAAAACTGTTTTTT. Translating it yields CASSSLKGSATNEKLFF.

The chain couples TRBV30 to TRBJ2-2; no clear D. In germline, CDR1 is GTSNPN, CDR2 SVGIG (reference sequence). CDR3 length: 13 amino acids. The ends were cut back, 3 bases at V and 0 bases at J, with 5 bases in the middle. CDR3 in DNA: TGTGCCTGGAGACCCTCGAACACCGGGGAGCTGTTTTTT. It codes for CAWRPSNTGELFF.

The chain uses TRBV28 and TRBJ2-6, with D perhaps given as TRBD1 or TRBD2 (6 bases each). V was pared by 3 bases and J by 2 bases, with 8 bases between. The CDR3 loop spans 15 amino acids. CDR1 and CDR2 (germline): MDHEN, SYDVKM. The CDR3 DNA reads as TGTGCCAGCAGTTTGGGGGGCGCTGGGGCCAACGTCCTGACTTTC. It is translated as CASSLGGAGANVLTF.